This T cell receptor (beta chain) stems from a study of T-cell reconstitution after alpha-beta-depleted transplantation in children. Unique molecular identifiers were incorporated during preparation of the TCRbeta library. MiXCR, applied by TCRdb to the PCR reads, yields one record per CDR3 protein. The data show around 380,000 distinct CDR3 sequences, with roughly a tenth seen just once and roughly 6% held by the top ten. This clonotype showed up many times. This CDR3 spans 16 amino acids. The J segment lost 2 bases and the V segment lost 5 bases, leaving 7 bases of the junction unmatched. This TCR came from a human donor who donated a stem cell graft to a child with acute myeloid leukemia. The chain is built from TRBV12-3 or TRBV12-4 and TRBJ1-5; 9 bases are shared with TRBD1. Sequences were derived from PBMCs from the stem cell graft donor, sampled from the stem cell graft. The CDR3 is CASSAARTGGNQPQHF. The CDR3 DNA sequence: TGTGCCAGCAGTGCAGCCCGGACAGGGGGCAATCAGCCCCAGCATTTT.